Here is one T cell receptor beta chain with its context. The data were obtained in a study of PD-L1 blockade in urothelial cancer. Time point noted: pretreatment peripheral blood. Germline CDR1 LNHDA, CDR2 SQIVND (reference sequence). Trimming removed 5 bases from V and 0 bases from J; junction bases left unmatched: 8. CDR3 size: 17 residues. TCRdb's table, derived via immunoSEQ multiplex PCR, lists solely in-frame clones and lacks some. The sample lists 75,000 to 95,000 clones; over 80% were seen once. Sequenced here: PBMCs, sampled around atezolizumab (anti-PD-L1) treatment. This chain uses TRBV19 with TRBJ1-5; 9 bases align to TRBD1. The clonotype was recovered from a man aged 40-49 years with urothelial cancer. The CDR3 reads CASSGTGNFYSNQPQHF. CDR3 bases: TGTGCCAGTAGTGGGACAGGGAACTTTTATAGCAATCAGCCCCAGCATTTT.